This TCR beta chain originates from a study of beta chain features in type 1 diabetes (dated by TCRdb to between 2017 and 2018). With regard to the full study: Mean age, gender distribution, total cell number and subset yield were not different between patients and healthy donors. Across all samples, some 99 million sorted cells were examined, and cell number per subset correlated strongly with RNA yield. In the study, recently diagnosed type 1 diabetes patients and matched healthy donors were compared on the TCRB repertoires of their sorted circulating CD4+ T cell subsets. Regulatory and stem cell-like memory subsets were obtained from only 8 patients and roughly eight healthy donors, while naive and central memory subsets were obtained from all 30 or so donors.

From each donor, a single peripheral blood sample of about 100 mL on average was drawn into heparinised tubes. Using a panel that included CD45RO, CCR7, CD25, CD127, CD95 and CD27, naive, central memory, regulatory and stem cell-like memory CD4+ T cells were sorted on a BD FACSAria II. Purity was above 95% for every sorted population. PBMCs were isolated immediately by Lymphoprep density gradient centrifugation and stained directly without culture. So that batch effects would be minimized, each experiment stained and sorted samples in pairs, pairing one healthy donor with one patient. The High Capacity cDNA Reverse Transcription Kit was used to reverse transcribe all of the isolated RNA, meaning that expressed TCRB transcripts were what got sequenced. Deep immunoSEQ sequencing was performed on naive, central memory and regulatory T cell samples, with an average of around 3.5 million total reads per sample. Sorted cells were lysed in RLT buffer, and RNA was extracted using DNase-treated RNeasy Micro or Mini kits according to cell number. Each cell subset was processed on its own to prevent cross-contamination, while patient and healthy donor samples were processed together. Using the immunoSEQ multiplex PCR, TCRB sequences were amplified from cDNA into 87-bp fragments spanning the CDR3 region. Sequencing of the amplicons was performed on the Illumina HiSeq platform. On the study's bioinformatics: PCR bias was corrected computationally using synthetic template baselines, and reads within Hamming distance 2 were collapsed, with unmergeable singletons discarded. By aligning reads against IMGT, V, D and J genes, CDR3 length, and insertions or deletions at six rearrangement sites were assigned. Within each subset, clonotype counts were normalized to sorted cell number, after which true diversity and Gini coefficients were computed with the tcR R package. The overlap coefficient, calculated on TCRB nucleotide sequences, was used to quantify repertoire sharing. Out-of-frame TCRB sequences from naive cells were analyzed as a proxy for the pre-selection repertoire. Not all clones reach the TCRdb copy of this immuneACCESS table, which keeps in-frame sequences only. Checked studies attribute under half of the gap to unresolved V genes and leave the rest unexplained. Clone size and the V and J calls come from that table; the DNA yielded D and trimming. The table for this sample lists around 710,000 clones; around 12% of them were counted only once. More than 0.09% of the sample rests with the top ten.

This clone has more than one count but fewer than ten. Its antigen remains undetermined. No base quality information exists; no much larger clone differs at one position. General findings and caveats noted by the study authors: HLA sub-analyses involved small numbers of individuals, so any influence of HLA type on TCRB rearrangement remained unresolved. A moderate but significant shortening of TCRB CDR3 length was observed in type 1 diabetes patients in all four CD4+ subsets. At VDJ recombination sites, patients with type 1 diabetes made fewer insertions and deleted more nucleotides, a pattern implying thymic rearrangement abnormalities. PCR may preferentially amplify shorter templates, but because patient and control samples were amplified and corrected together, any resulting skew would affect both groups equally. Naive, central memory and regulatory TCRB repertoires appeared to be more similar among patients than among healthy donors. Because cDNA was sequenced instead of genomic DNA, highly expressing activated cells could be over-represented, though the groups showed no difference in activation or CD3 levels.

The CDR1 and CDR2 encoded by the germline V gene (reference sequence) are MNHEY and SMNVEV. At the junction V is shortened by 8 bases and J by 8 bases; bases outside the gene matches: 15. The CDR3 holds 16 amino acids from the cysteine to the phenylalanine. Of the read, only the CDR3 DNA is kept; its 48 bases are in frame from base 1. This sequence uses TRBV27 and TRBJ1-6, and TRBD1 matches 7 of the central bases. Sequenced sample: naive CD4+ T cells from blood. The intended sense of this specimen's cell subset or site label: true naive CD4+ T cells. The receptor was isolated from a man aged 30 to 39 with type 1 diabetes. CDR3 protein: CASGPGGPGGHSPLHF. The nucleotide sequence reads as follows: TGTGCCAGCGGCCCCGGGGGACCAGGGGGGCATTCACCCCTCCACTTT.